Listed below are T cell receptor beta chains from one sample, sequenced in a study of blood T cell repertoires in COVID-19. Produced via immunoSEQ multiplex PCR; TCRdb's table is partial and in-frame only. The sample consists of about 210,000 clones, about 88% of them appearing once. The sample was peripheral blood. Receptor source: a man in his forties or fifties with acute or convalescent COVID-19. CDR3s include the opening cysteine and the closing phenylalanine or tryptophan. A D gene is named only where the DNA matches it firmly. Rows may omit the clone size; those that give it use once, few, many or a size class.

clone size	D gene	J gene	V gene	CDR3 protein	CDR3 DNA
.	.	TRBJ2-2	TRBV2	CASSEGGFYLGELFF	TGTGCCAGCAGTGAAGGCGGGTTTTACCTCGGGGAGCTGTTTTTT
few	.	TRBJ1-5	TRBV9	CASSPGGFGGNQPQHF	TGTGCCAGCAGTCCAGGTGGGTTCGGGGGCAATCAGCCCCAGCATTTT
.	.	TRBJ1-3	TRBV5-6	CASSLDRYSGNTIYF	TGTGCCAGCAGCTTGGACAGGTATTCTGGAAACACCATATATTTT
.	TRBD2	TRBJ2-5	TRBV5-1	CASSNLPGTSGQETQYF	TGCGCCAGCAGTAACCTACCTGGGACTAGCGGCCAAGAGACCCAGTACTTC
.	TRBD1	TRBJ2-1	TRBV7-3	CASSPRGSEQFF	TGTGCCAGCAGCCCCAGGGGGTCTGAGCAGTTCTTC
.	.	TRBJ2-1	TRBV19	CASSRSTTRMQFF	TGTGCCAGTAGTAGGTCGACTACCCGGATGCAGTTCTTC
once	.	TRBJ1-4	TRBV28	CASSLPNGEKLFF	TGTGCCAGCAGTTTACCTAACGGTGAAAAACTGTTTTTT
.	TRBD2	TRBJ2-1	TRBV4-1	CASRDLLGTGGPSSYNEQFF	TGCGCCAGCAGGGACCTTCTGGGCACGGGGGGTCCGAGCTCCTACAATGAGCAGTTCTTC
.	.	TRBJ1-3	TRBV9	CASNPGSGNTIYF	TGTGCCAGCAACCCAGGCTCTGGAAACACCATATATTTT
.	.	TRBJ2-7	TRBV4-3	CASSPFAGDSYEQYF	TGCGCCAGCAGCCCTTTCGCAGGGGACTCCTACGAGCAGTACTTC
.	TRBD2	TRBJ2-6	TRBV27	CASSLGGTGANVLTF	TGTGCCAGCTCCTTGGGGGGGACCGGGGCCAACGTCCTGACTTTC
.	.	TRBJ2-5	TRBV3-1/TRBV3-2	CASSRSGQETQYF	TGTGCCAGCAGCCGCTCGGGGCAAGAGACCCAGTACTTC
.	.	TRBJ2-1	TRBV3-1/TRBV3-2	CASSPLGVFNEQFF	TGTGCCAGCAGCCCGCTCGGGGTTTTCAATGAGCAGTTCTTC
.	TRBD2	TRBJ2-3	TRBV6-5	CASSQGLAGGDTQYF	TGTGCCAGCAGCCAGGGACTAGCGGGAGGGGATACGCAGTATTTT
.	TRBD1	TRBJ1-1	TRBV6-1	CASSEATGGRTEAFF	TGTGCCAGCAGTGAAGCGACAGGGGGTCGGACTGAAGCTTTCTTT
.	TRBD2	TRBJ2-1	TRBV18	CASSHPGTSGILMSGEQFF	TGTGCCAGCTCACACCCCGGGACTAGCGGGATTCTTATGTCGGGTGAGCAGTTCTTC
.	.	TRBJ2-5	TRBV27	CASSRSSTRPDQETQYF	TGTGCCAGCAGTAGGAGCTCAACCCGGCCCGACCAAGAGACCCAGTACTTC
.	TRBD1	TRBJ2-1	TRBV5-1	CASSPTGSYEQFF	TGCGCCAGCAGCCCGACAGGGTCCTATGAGCAGTTCTTC
.	.	TRBJ2-7	TRBV19	CASSMLSSGEQYF	TGTGCCAGTAGTATGCTTTCTTCGGGGGAGCAGTACTTC
.	.	TRBJ1-5	TRBV19	CASGTQAPQPQHF	TGTGCCAGTGGAACTCAGGCCCCTCAGCCCCAGCATTTT
.	TRBD1	TRBJ2-2	TRBV11-3	CASSSPGQGASGELFF	TGTGCCAGCAGCTCGCCGGGACAGGGGGCGTCCGGGGAGCTGTTTTTT
once	TRBD1	TRBJ1-2	TRBV28	CATSRLGDRAVGGYTF	TGTGCCACCTCGCGCTTAGGGGACAGGGCGGTGGGCGGCTACACCTTC
.	TRBD2	TRBJ2-1	TRBV19	CASSKGLASDYNEQFF	TGTGCCAGTAGTAAGGGACTAGCGTCAGACTACAATGAGCAGTTCTTC
once	TRBD1	TRBJ1-5	TRBV7-2	CASSATGDQPQHF	TGTGCCAGCAGCGCCACAGGGGATCAGCCCCAGCATTTT
.	.	TRBJ2-6	TRBV11-2	CASSLDAQASGANVLTF	TGTGCCAGCAGCTTAGATGCGCAAGCATCTGGGGCCAACGTCCTGACTTTC
once	.	TRBJ2-1	TRBV24-1	CATSGPSRGYNEQFF	TGTGCCACCAGTGGTCCCTCAAGGGGTTACAATGAGCAGTTCTTC
.	.	TRBJ1-5	TRBV27	CASSSAGIYSNQPQHF	TGTGCCAGCAGTTCAGCGGGGATTTATAGCAATCAGCCCCAGCATTTT
.	.	TRBJ2-3	TRBV3-1/TRBV3-2	CASSLPLRPDTQYF	TGTGCCAGCAGCCTCCCCCTGAGGCCAGATACGCAGTATTTT
.	.	TRBJ1-1	TRBV27	CASSLWAGNTEAFF	TGTGCCAGCAGTTTATGGGCAGGGAACACTGAAGCTTTCTTT
.	TRBD1	TRBJ1-1	TRBV6-5	CASRPGGNTEAFF	TGTGCCAGCAGGCCAGGGGGAAACACTGAAGCTTTCTTT
.	TRBD2	TRBJ2-5	TRBV7-9	CASSPQFLAGRQETQYF	TGTGCCAGCAGCCCCCAGTTTTTAGCGGGGCGCCAAGAGACCCAGTACTTC
few	.	TRBJ2-5	TRBV19	CASSPGGAVRGETQYF	TGTGCCAGCTCGCCCGGAGGGGCAGTTAGGGGAGAGACCCAGTACTTC
.	TRBD2	TRBJ2-1	TRBV6-2/TRBV6-3	CASSYTIDRRGKNEQFF	TGTGCCAGCAGTTATACTATCGACCGGCGGGGGAAGAATGAGCAGTTCTTC
.	.	TRBJ2-7	TRBV6-6	CAISPGSYEQYF	TGTGCCATCTCACCGGGCTCCTACGAGCAGTACTTC
.	.	TRBJ1-1	TRBV29-1	CSAAGNRPEAFF	TGCAGCGCAGCAGGGAATCGCCCTGAAGCTTTCTTT
.	.	TRBJ1-4	TRBV18	CASSPDSEKLFF	TGTGCCAGCTCTCCAGACAGTGAAAAACTGTTTTTT
.	.	TRBJ2-3	TRBV9	CASSVVFSGDGTQYF	TGTGCCAGCAGCGTAGTGTTTAGCGGAGATGGTACGCAGTATTTT
.	TRBD2	TRBJ2-3	TRBV11-3	CASSLGLAGGPGTDTQYF	TGTGCCAGCAGTTTGGGACTAGCGGGAGGGCCTGGCACAGATACGCAGTATTTT
.	.	TRBJ2-7	TRBV2	CASSSSRQVRMGEQYF	TGTGCCAGCAGTTCCTCGAGACAGGTTCGGATGGGCGAGCAGTACTTC
.	.	TRBJ2-2	TRBV6-5	CASRSELGNTGELFF	TGTGCCAGCAGATCCGAGCTAGGGAACACCGGGGAGCTGTTTTTT
.	TRBD2	TRBJ2-7	TRBV4-3	CASSRSSGTPHEQYF	TGCGCCAGCAGCCGAAGCAGCGGGACCCCCCACGAGCAGTACTTC
once	.	TRBJ1-2	TRBV21-1	CASSSDGTEDDGYTF	TGTGCCAGCAGCAGTGACGGGACAGAGGATGATGGCTACACCTTC
.	TRBD2	TRBJ2-5	TRBV5-4	CASSPTGGPQETQYF	TGTGCCAGCAGCCCGACGGGGGGTCCCCAAGAGACCCAGTACTTC
.	.	TRBJ2-5	TRBV5-6	CASSLGYLGGGETQYF	TGTGCCAGCAGCTTGGGATACTTGGGAGGGGGAGAGACCCAGTACTTC
.	TRBD1	TRBJ1-5	TRBV25-1	CASSDRGTGDQPQHF	TGTGCCAGCAGTGACCGGGGGACAGGAGACCAGCCCCAGCATTTT
.	TRBD2	TRBJ2-7	TRBV6-5	CASSKGLGAFYEQYF	TGTGCCAGCAGTAAGGGACTAGGGGCGTTCTACGAGCAGTACTTC
.	TRBD1	TRBJ2-1	TRBV20-1	CSASPGQGFYNEQFF	TGCAGTGCTAGTCCGGGACAGGGATTCTACAATGAGCAGTTCTTC
.	.	TRBJ1-1	TRBV2	CASSGARDMNTEAFF	TGTGCCAGCAGTGGAGCCCGGGACATGAACACTGAAGCTTTCTTT
.	TRBD1	TRBJ1-5	TRBV7-9	CASRFMQGAWGNQPQHF	TGTGCCAGCAGATTTATGCAGGGGGCGTGGGGCAATCAGCCCCAGCATTTT
.	TRBD2	TRBJ2-5	TRBV3-1/TRBV3-2	CASSQWGGQETQYF	TGTGCCAGCAGCCAATGGGGGGGCCAAGAGACCCAGTACTTC
.	.	TRBJ1-1	TRBV25-1	CASSSSLAEAFF	TGTGCCAGCAGTTCGAGTCTGGCTGAAGCTTTCTTT
.	TRBD1	TRBJ2-3	TRBV11-3	CASSLSGTVGTDTQYF	TGTGCCAGCAGCTTATCCGGGACAGTCGGCACAGATACGCAGTATTTT
.	.	TRBJ1-4	TRBV19	CASSMAITGMELFF	TGTGCCAGTAGTATGGCGATTACAGGGATGGAACTGTTTTTT
.	.	TRBJ2-7	TRBV28	CASSLFRAYEQYF	TGTGCCAGCAGTTTATTCAGGGCCTACGAGCAGTACTTC
.	TRBD1	TRBJ2-7	TRBV4-1	CASSTGTGSYEQYF	TGCGCCAGCAGTACAGGGACAGGGTCCTACGAGCAGTACTTC
.	TRBD1	TRBJ2-7	TRBV6-5	CASRRDSRYEQYF	TGTGCCAGCAGACGGGACAGCCGATACGAGCAGTACTTC
.	.	TRBJ2-7	TRBV7-9	CASSPPSAYEQYF	TGTGCCAGCAGCCCGCCGTCGGCCTACGAGCAGTACTTC
.	.	TRBJ2-3	TRBV29-1	CSAPGGEATDTQYF	TGCAGCGCTCCGGGCGGGGAGGCGACAGATACGCAGTATTTT